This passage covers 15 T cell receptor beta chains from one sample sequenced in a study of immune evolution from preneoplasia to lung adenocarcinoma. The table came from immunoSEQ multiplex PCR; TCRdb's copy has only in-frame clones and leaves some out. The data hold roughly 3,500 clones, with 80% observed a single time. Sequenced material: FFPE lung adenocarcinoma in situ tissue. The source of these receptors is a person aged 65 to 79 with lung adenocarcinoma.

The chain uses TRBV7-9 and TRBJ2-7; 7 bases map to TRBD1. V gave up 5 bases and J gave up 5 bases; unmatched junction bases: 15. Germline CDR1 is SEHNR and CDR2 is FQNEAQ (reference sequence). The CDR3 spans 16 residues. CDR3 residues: CASSPSLPDRYDEQYF. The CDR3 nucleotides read TGTGCCAGCAGCCCATCTCTACCGGACAGGTACGACGAGCAGTACTTC.

The CDR3 protein is CASSRLGQEYGYTF. CDR3 bases: TGTGCCAGCAGCCGGCTCGGGCAGGAGTATGGCTACACCTTC. The chain combines TRBV28 with TRBJ1-2, with D unclear. Germline CDR1 reads MDHEN; CDR2 reads SYDVKM. CDR3 length: 14 amino acids. Trimming removed 6 bases at V and 5 bases at J, with 16 bases between.

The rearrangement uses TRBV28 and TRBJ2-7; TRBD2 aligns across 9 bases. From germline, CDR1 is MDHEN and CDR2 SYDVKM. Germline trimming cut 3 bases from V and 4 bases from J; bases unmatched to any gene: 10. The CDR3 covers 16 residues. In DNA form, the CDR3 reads TGTGCCAGCAGTTTGTCACTAATAGCGGGAGCTTACGAGCAGTACTTC. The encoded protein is CASSLSLIAGAYEQYF.

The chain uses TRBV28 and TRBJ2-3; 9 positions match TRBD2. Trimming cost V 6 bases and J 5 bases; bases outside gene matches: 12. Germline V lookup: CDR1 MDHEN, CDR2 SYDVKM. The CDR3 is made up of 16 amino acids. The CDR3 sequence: CASSIGGGRARDTQYF. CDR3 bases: TGTGCCAGCAGCATTGGGGGCGGGAGGGCAAGAGATACGCAGTATTTT.

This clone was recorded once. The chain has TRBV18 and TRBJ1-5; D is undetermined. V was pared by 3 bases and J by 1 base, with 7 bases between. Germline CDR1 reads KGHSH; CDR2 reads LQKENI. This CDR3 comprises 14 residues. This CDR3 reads CASSPLDSNQPQHF. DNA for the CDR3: TGTGCCAGCTCACCCCTAGACAGCAATCAGCCCCAGCATTTT.

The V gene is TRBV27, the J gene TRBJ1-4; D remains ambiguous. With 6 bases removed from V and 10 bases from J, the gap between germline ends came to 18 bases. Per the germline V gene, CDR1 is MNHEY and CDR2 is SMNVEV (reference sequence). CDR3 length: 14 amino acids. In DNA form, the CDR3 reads TGTGCCAGCAGCCGGGCCTTAGAGGATGTAAAACTGTTTTTT. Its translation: CASSRALEDVKLFF. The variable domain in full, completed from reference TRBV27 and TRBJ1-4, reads EAQVTQNPRYLITVTGKKLTVTCSQNMNHEYMSWYRQDPGLGLRQIYYSMNVEVTDKGDVPEGYKVSRKEKRNFPLILESPSPNQTSLYFCASSRALEDVKLFFGSGTQLSVL.

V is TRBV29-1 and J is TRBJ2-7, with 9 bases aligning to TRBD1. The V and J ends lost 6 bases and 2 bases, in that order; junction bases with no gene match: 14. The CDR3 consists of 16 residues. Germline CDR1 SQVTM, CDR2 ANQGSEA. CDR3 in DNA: TGCAGCGTGCGTGGGACCGGGACAGGGATCCCCTACGAGCAGTACTTC. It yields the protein CSVRGTGTGIPYEQYF.

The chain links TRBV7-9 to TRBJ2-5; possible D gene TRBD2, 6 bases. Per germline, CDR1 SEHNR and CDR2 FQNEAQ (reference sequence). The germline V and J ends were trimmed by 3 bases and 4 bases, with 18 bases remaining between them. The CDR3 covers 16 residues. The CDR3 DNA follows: TGTGCCAGCAGCTTTGTCGAACTAGCCTTAGGAGAGACCCAGTACTTC. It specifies CASSFVELALGETQYF.

The CDR3 loop is CASSRDNTGELFF. The CDR3 coding sequence is TGTGCCAGCAGTCGGGATAACACCGGGGAGCTGTTTTTT. V gene TRBV2 combines with J gene TRBJ2-2; D may be TRBD2 (5 bases). The V gene's germline CDR1 is SNHLY and CDR2 FYNNEI. Trimming removed 5 bases from V and 2 bases from J, with 6 bases in between. This CDR3 is 13 amino acids long.

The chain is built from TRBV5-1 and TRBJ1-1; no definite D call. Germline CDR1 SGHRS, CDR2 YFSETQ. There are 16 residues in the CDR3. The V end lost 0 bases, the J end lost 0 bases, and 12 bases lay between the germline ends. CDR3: CASSLAIDYMNTEAFF. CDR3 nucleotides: TGCGCCAGCAGCTTGGCAATTGACTACATGAACACTGAAGCTTTCTTT.

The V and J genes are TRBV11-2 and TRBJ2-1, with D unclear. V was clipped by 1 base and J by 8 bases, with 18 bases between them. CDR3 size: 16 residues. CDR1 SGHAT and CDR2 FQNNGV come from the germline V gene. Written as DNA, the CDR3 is TGTGCCAGCAGCTTAGTTTCGCAGAAAGGTGGATATGAGCAGTTCTTC. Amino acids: CASSLVSQKGGYEQFF. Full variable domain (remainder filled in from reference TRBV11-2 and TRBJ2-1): EAGVAQSPRYKIIEKRQSVAFWCNPISGHATLYWYQQILGQGPKLLIQFQNNGVVDDSQLPKDRFSAERLKGVDSTLKIQPAKLEDSAVYLCASSLVSQKGGYEQFFGPGTRLTVL.

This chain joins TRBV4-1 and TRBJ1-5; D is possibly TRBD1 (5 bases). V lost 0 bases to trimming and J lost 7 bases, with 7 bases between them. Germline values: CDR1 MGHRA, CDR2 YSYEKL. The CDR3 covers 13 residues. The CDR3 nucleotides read TGCGCCAGCAGCCAAGATCGGGGCCAGCCCCAGCATTTT. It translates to CASSQDRGQPQHF.

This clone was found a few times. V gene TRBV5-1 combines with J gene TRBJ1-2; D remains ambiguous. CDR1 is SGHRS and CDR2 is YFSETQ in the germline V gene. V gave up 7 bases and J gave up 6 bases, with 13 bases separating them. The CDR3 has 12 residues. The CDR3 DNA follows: TGCGCCAGCGGATCGGTCCTCCATGGCTACACCTTC. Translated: CASGSVLHGYTF.

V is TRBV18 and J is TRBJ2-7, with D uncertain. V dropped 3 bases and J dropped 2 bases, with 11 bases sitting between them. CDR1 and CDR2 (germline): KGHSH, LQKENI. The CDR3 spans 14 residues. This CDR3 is CASSPVGATYEQYF. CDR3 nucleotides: TGTGCCAGCTCACCGGTCGGAGCTACCTACGAGCAGTACTTC. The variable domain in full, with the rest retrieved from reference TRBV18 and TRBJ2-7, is NAGVMQNPRHLVRRRGQEARLRCSPMKGHSHVYWYRQLPEEGLKFMVYLQKENIIDESGMPKERFSAEFPKEGPSILRIQQVVRGDSAAYFCASSPVGATYEQYFGPGTRLTVT.

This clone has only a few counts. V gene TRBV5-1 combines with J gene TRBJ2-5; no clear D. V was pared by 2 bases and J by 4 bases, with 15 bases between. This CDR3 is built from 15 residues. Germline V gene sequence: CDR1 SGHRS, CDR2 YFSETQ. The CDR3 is CASSFGAPPVETQYF. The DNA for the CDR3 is TGCGCCAGCAGCTTCGGAGCGCCTCCGGTAGAGACCCAGTACTTC.